A selection of T cell receptor beta chains follows, all from one sample in a study of blood T cell repertoires in COVID-19. The data were produced by immunoSEQ multiplex PCR, yet TCRdb's version contains in-frame clones alone and is incomplete. The repertoire holds 45,000 to 55,000 clones, approximately 84% seen once, with over 25% in the top ten. The sample taken for sequencing was peripheral blood. The receptors originated from a human donor in a cohort sampled during active COVID-19. The CDR3 runs from the conserved cysteine through the conserved F or W. Fields, in order: CDR3 length, D gene, J gene, V gene, clone size, CDR3 protein, CDR3 DNA. The D gene is left open where the match is weak. A row's size may be missing; if present it is once, few, many or a size class.

CDR3 length: 17; D gene: TRBD2; J gene: TRBJ2-1; V gene: TRBV4-1; clone size: .; CDR3 protein: CASSQSPAREGLNEQFF; CDR3 DNA: TGCGCCAGCAGCCAATCCCCCGCCCGGGAGGGCCTGAATGAGCAGTTCTTC
CDR3 length: 15; D gene: .; J gene: TRBJ2-7; V gene: TRBV7-8; clone size: .; CDR3 protein: CASSLRDTSTYEQYF; CDR3 DNA: TGTGCCAGCAGCTTACGGGACACCAGTACCTACGAGCAGTACTTC
CDR3 length: 14; D gene: .; J gene: TRBJ1-4; V gene: TRBV28; clone size: .; CDR3 protein: CASSETGGNEKLFF; CDR3 DNA: TGTGCCAGCAGCGAGACAGGCGGTAATGAAAAACTGTTTTTT
CDR3 length: 15; D gene: .; J gene: TRBJ2-1; V gene: TRBV6-5; clone size: .; CDR3 protein: CASSYWAGQNNEQFF; CDR3 DNA: TGTGCCAGCAGTTACTGGGCGGGGCAGAACAATGAGCAGTTCTTC
CDR3 length: 15; D gene: .; J gene: TRBJ2-6; V gene: TRBV10-3; clone size: .; CDR3 protein: CAISELLSGANVLTF; CDR3 DNA: TGTGCCATCAGTGAATTACTCTCTGGGGCCAACGTCCTGACTTTC
CDR3 length: 15; D gene: .; J gene: TRBJ2-1; V gene: TRBV5-1; clone size: .; CDR3 protein: CASSPLAGSTQEQFF; CDR3 DNA: TGCGCCAGCAGCCCTCTCGCGGGGTCTACCCAGGAGCAGTTCTTC
CDR3 length: 15; D gene: .; J gene: TRBJ2-3; V gene: TRBV1; clone size: .; CDR3 protein: CTSSQASVCPDTQYF; CDR3 DNA: TGCACCAGCAGCCAAGCCTCGGTCTGCCCAGATACGCAGTATTTT
CDR3 length: 14; D gene: .; J gene: TRBJ2-3; V gene: TRBV5-6; clone size: .; CDR3 protein: CASSLALSTDTQYF; CDR3 DNA: TGTGCCAGCAGCTTGGCCCTCTCCACAGATACGCAGTATTTT
CDR3 length: 11; D gene: .; J gene: TRBJ1-5; V gene: TRBV12-3/TRBV12-4; clone size: .; CDR3 protein: CASSLRGSQHF; CDR3 DNA: TGTGCCAGCAGTCTCAGAGGGTCCCAGCATTTT
CDR3 length: 15; D gene: .; J gene: TRBJ1-3; V gene: TRBV2; clone size: medium-sized; CDR3 protein: CASSEADFSGNTIYF; CDR3 DNA: TGTGCCAGCAGTGAGGCGGACTTCTCTGGAAACACCATATATTTT
CDR3 length: 14; D gene: .; J gene: TRBJ2-7; V gene: TRBV5-6; clone size: .; CDR3 protein: CASSIDRYSYEQYF; CDR3 DNA: TGTGCCAGCAGCATCGACAGATACTCCTACGAGCAGTACTTC
CDR3 length: 12; D gene: .; J gene: TRBJ1-3; V gene: TRBV2; clone size: .; CDR3 protein: CASSYSENTIYF; CDR3 DNA: TGTGCCAGCAGTTACAGTGAAAACACCATATATTTT
CDR3 length: 14; D gene: TRBD2; J gene: TRBJ2-7; V gene: TRBV7-2; clone size: .; CDR3 protein: CASSLLAGLVEQYF; CDR3 DNA: TGTGCCAGCAGCTTACTAGCGGGACTTGTCGAGCAGTACTTC
CDR3 length: 16; D gene: TRBD1; J gene: TRBJ1-5; V gene: TRBV2; clone size: few; CDR3 protein: CASRPGTGVSNQPQHF; CDR3 DNA: TGTGCCAGCAGGCCCGGGACAGGGGTTAGCAATCAGCCCCAGCATTTT
CDR3 length: 19; D gene: TRBD2; J gene: TRBJ2-5; V gene: TRBV5-1; clone size: .; CDR3 protein: CASSLNPKGSGGSGETQYF; CDR3 DNA: TGCGCCAGCAGCTTGAATCCCAAGGGAAGCGGGGGATCAGGGGAGACCCAGTACTTC
CDR3 length: 15; D gene: TRBD1; J gene: TRBJ1-5; V gene: TRBV7-8; clone size: .; CDR3 protein: CASSLEAGGNQPQHF; CDR3 DNA: TGTGCCAGCAGCTTAGAGGCAGGGGGGAATCAGCCCCAGCATTTT
CDR3 length: 15; D gene: TRBD1; J gene: TRBJ1-3; V gene: TRBV3-1/TRBV3-2; clone size: .; CDR3 protein: CASSYRDRGGNTIYF; CDR3 DNA: TGTGCCAGCAGCTACCGGGACAGGGGTGGAAACACCATATATTTT
CDR3 length: 15; D gene: .; J gene: TRBJ2-5; V gene: TRBV10-2; clone size: once; CDR3 protein: CASSESGGGQETQYF; CDR3 DNA: TGCGCCAGCAGTGAGTCGGGGGGAGGTCAAGAGACCCAGTACTTC
CDR3 length: 16; D gene: TRBD1; J gene: TRBJ2-5; V gene: TRBV6-5; clone size: .; CDR3 protein: CASSYFDRGRRETQYF; CDR3 DNA: TGTGCCAGCAGTTACTTTGACAGGGGGCGGAGAGAGACCCAGTACTTC
CDR3 length: 17; D gene: .; J gene: TRBJ1-2; V gene: TRBV19; clone size: .; CDR3 protein: CASSTPGDKTYNYGYTF; CDR3 DNA: TGTGCCAGTAGTACCCCCGGGGACAAGACGTATAACTATGGCTACACCTTC
CDR3 length: 14; D gene: .; J gene: TRBJ2-2; V gene: TRBV19; clone size: few; CDR3 protein: CASSFNGMTGELFF; CDR3 DNA: TGTGCCAGTAGTTTCAACGGGATGACCGGGGAGCTGTTTTTT
CDR3 length: 15; D gene: .; J gene: TRBJ2-3; V gene: TRBV5-1; clone size: .; CDR3 protein: CASSLGHFSTDTQYF; CDR3 DNA: TGCGCCAGCAGCTTGGGGCATTTTAGCACAGATACGCAGTATTTT
CDR3 length: 14; D gene: TRBD2; J gene: TRBJ2-1; V gene: TRBV20-1; clone size: .; CDR3 protein: CSASTSGDYNEQFF; CDR3 DNA: TGCAGTGCTAGTACTAGCGGGGATTACAATGAGCAGTTCTTC
CDR3 length: 14; D gene: .; J gene: TRBJ2-1; V gene: TRBV18; clone size: .; CDR3 protein: CASSPPHPVFEQFF; CDR3 DNA: TGTGCCAGCTCACCACCTCACCCGGTGTTTGAGCAGTTCTTC
CDR3 length: 14; D gene: TRBD1; J gene: TRBJ1-2; V gene: TRBV7-8; clone size: .; CDR3 protein: CASSLGDRGYGYTF; CDR3 DNA: TGTGCCAGCAGCTTAGGGGACAGGGGCTATGGCTACACCTTC
CDR3 length: 13; D gene: .; J gene: TRBJ2-7; V gene: TRBV28; clone size: .; CDR3 protein: CASTSTGVYEQYF; CDR3 DNA: TGTGCCAGCACCTCAACCGGTGTCTACGAGCAGTACTTC